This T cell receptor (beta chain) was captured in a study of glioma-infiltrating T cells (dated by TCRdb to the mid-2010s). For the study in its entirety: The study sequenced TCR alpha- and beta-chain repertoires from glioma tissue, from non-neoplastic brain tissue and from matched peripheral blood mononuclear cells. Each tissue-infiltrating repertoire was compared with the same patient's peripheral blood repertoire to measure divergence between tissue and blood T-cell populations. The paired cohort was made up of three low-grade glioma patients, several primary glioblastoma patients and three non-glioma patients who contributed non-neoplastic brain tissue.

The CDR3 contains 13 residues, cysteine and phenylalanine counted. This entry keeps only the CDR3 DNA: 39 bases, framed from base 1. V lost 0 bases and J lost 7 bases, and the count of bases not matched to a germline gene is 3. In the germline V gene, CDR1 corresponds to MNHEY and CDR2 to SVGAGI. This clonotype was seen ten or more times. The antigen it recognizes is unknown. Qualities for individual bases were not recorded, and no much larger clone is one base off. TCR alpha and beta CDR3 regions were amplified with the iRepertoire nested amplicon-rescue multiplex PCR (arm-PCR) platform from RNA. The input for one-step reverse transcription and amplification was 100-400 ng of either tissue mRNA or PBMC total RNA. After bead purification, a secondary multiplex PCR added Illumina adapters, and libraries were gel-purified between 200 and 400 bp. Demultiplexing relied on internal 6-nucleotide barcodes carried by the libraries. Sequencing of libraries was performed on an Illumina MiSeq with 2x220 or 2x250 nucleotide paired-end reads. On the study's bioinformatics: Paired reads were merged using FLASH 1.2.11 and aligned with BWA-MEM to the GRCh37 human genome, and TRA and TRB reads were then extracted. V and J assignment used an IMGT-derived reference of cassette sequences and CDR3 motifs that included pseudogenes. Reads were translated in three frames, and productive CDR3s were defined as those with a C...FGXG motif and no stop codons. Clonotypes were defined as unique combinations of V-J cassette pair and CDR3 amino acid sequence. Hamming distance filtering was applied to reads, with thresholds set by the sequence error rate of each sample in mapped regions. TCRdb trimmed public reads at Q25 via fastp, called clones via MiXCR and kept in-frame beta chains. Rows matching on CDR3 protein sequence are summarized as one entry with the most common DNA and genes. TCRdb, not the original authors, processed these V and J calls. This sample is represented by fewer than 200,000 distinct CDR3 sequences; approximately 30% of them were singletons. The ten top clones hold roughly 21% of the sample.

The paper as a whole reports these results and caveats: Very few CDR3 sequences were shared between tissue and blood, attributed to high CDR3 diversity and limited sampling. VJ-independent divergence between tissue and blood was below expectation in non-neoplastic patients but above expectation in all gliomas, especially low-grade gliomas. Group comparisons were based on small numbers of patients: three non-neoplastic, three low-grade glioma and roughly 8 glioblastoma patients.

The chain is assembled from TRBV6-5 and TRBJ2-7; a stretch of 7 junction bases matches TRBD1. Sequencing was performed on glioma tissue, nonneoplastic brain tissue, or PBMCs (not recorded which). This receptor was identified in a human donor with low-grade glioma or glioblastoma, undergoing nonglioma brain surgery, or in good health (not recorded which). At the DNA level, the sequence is TGTGCCAGCAGTTACTCGGGACAGTCGGAGCAGTACTTC. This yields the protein CASSYSGQSEQYF.